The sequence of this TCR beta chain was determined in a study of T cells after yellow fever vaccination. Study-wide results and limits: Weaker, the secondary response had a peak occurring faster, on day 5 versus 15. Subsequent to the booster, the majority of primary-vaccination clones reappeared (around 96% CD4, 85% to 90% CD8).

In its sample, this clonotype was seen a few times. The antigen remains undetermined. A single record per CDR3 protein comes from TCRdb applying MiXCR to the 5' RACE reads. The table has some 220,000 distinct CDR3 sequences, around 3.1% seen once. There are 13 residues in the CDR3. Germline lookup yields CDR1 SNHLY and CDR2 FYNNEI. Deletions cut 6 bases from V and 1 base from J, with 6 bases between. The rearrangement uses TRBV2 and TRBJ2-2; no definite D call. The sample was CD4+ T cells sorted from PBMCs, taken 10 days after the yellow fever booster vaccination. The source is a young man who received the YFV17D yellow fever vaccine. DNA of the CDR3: TGTGCCAGCAGATGGGTGAACACCGGGGAGCTGTTTTTT. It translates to CASRWVNTGELFF.